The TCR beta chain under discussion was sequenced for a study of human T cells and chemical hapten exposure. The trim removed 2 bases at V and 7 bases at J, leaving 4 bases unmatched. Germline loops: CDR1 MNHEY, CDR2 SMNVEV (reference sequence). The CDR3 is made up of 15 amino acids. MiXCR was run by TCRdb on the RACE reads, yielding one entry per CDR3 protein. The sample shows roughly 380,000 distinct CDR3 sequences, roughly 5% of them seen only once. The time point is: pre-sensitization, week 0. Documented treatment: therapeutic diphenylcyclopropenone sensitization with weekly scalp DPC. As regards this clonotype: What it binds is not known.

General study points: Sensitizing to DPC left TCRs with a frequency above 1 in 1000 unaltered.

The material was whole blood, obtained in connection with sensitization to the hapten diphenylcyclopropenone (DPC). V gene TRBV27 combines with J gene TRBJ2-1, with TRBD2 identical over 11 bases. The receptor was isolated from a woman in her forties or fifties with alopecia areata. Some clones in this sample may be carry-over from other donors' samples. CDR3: CASSLRLAGRNEQFF. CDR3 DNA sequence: TGTGCCAGCAGTTTAAGACTAGCGGGACGGAATGAGCAGTTCTTC.